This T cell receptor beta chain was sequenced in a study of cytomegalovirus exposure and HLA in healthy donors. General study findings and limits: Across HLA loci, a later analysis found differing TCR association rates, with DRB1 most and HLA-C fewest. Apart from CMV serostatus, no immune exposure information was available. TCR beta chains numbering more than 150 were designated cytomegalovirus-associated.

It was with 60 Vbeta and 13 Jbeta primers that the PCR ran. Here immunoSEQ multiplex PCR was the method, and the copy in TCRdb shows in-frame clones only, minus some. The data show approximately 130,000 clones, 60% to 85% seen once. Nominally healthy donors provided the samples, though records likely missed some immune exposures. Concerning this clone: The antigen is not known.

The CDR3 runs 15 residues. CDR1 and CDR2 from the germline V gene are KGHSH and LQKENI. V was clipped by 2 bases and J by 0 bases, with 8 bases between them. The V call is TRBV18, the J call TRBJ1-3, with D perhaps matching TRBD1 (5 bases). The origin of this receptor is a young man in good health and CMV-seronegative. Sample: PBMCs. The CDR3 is CASSPNTGSGNTIYF. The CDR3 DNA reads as TGTGCCAGCTCACCAAATACAGGCTCTGGAAACACCATATATTTT.